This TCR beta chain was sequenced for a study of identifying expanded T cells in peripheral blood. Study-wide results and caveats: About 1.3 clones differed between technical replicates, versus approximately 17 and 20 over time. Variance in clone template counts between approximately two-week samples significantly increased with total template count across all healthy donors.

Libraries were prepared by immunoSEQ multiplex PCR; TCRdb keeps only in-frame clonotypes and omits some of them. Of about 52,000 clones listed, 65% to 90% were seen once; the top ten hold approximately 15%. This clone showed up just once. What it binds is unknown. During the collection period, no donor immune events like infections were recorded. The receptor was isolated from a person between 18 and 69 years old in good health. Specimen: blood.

CDR3: CAWSFGVGTDTQYF. The CDR3 nucleotides are TGTGCCTGGAGTTTCGGGGTAGGCACAGATACGCAGTATTTT. The V gene is TRBV30, the J gene TRBJ2-3; TRBD2 might be the D (5 bases). CDR3 length equals 14 residues. Germline assignment: CDR1 GTSNPN and CDR2 SVGIG (reference sequence). Trimming shortened V by 2 bases and J by 1 base, and 10 bases separated the two germline ends.